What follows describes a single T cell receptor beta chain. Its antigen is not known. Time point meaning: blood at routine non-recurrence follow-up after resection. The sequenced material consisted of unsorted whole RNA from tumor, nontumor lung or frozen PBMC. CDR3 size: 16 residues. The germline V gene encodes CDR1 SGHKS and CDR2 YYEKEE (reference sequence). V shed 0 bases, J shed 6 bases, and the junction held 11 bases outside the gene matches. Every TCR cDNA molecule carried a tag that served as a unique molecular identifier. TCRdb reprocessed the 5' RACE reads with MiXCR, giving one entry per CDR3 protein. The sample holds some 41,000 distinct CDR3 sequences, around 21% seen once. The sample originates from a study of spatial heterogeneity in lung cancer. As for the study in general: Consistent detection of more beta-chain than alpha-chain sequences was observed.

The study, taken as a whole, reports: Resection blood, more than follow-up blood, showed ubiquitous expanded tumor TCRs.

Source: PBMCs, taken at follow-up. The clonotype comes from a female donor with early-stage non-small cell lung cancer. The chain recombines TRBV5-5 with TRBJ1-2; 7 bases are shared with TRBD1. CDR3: CASSLAVGRGMDGYTF. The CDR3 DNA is TGTGCCAGCAGCTTGGCCGTAGGCAGGGGGATGGATGGCTACACCTTC.